This is a list of T cell receptor beta chains from one sample in a study of blood T cells in healthy people across ages. TCRdb reprocessed the 5' RACE reads via MiXCR and lists one record per CDR3 protein. The data hold 700,000 to 1,000,000 distinct CDR3 sequences, with around two fifths observed a single time. The material sequenced was blood. These receptor sequences come from a man aged 55 to 70 in good health. CDR3s include the opening cysteine and the closing phenylalanine or tryptophan. A D gene is named only where the DNA matches it firmly. Some rows have no size entry. The others give once, few or many, or a class for an expanded clone.

TGTGCCAGCAGCTCCACCAGCGACAGGACAGGGATATTCTACGAGCAGTACTTC	CASSSTSDRTGIFYEQYF	TRBV7-9	TRBJ2-7	TRBD1	-
TGTGCCAGCAGCGCCCGGACAGGGGGTAACTGTGGCTACACCTTC	CASSARTGGNCGYTF	TRBV9	TRBJ1-2	TRBD1	-
TGTGCCAGCAAAAAGGGGCGCAATCAGCCCCAGCATTTT	CASKKGRNQPQHF	TRBV2	TRBJ1-5	-	-
TGTGCCAGCAGTCAAGGACATGCCTCCGGCAATGAGCAGTTCTTC	CASSQGHASGNEQFF	TRBV12-3/TRBV12-4	TRBJ2-1	-	-
TGCGCCAGCAGCGGGACCGTGTTGAACACTGAAGCTTTCTTT	CASSGTVLNTEAFF	TRBV5-1	TRBJ1-1	-	-
TGTGCCAGCAGTTATGGAAACATTCAGTACTTC	CASSYGNIQYF	TRBV6-2/TRBV6-3	TRBJ2-4	-	-
TGCGCCAGCAGCCAAGATAGGGCCTCCTGGGGTGCAGATACGCAGTATTTT	CASSQDRASWGADTQYF	TRBV4-3	TRBJ2-3	-	-
TGTGCCAGCAGAAGACAGGGGAGTGGGGAGACCCAGTACTTC	CASRRQGSGETQYF	TRBV6-6	TRBJ2-5	TRBD1	few
TGCGCCAGCAGCTTAAACCTGAGGGAGACCCAGTACTTC	CASSLNLRETQYF	TRBV5-1	TRBJ2-5	-	many
TGTGCCAGCAGCCAAGTAAAATTCGGGGATGAGCAGTACTTC	CASSQVKFGDEQYF	TRBV3-1	TRBJ2-7	-	-
TGTGCCAGCAGCCAAGTCCAGGGGCTGGAGACCCAGTACTTC	CASSQVQGLETQYF	TRBV16	TRBJ2-5	-	-
TGCGTCAGCAGCTACCAGACCGGAGTCAAAAACATTCAGTACTTC	CVSSYQTGVKNIQYF	TRBV5-1	TRBJ2-4	-	-
TGTGCCAGCAGCTTATTCGGGCAGGGGTCTCGCGAGACCCAGTACTTC	CASSLFGQGSRETQYF	TRBV7-2	TRBJ2-5	-	-